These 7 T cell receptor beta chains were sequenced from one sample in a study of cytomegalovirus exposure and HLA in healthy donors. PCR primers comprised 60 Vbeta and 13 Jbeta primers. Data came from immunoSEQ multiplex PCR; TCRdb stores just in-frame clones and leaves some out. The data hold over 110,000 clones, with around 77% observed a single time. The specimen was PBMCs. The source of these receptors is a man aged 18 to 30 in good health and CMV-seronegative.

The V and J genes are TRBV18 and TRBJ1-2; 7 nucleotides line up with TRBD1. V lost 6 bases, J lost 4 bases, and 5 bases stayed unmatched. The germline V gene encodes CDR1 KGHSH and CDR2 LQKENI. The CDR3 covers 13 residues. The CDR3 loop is CASSPQGGYGYTF. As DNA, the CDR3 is TGTGCCAGCTCCCCCCAGGGGGGCTATGGCTACACCTTC.

CDR3: CAWSVPTPPGVTF. In DNA, the CDR3 is TGTGCCTGGAGTGTACCCACTCCTCCCGGAGTCACCTTC. V and J are TRBV30 and TRBJ1-2; D is undetermined. The CDR3 totals 13 residues. CDR1 is GTSNPN and CDR2 is SVGIG in the germline V gene (reference sequence). V dropped 0 bases and J dropped 13 bases, with 18 bases sitting between them. Drawing the rest from reference TRBV30 and TRBJ1-2, the complete variable domain is SQTIHQWPATLVQPVGSPLSLECTVEGTSNPNLYWYRQAAGRGLQLLFYSVGIGQISSEVPQNLSASRPQDRQFILSSKKLLLSDSGFYLCAWSVPTPPGVTFGSGTRLTVV.

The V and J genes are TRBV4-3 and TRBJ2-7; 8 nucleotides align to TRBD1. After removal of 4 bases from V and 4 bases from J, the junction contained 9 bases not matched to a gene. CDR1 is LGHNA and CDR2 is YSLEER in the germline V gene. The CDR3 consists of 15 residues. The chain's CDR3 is CASSPGGTGRYEQYF. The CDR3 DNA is TGCGCCAGCAGCCCTGGGGGGACAGGTCGGTACGAGCAGTACTTC.

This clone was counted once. The CDR3 sequence: CASSEPSGVSGELFF. The DNA of the CDR3 is TGTGCCAGCAGTGAGCCTAGCGGGGTCTCCGGGGAGCTGTTTTTT. This chain joins TRBV2 and TRBJ2-2, with 9 bases aligning to TRBD2. The CDR3 is made up of 15 amino acids. Germline V gene sequence: CDR1 SNHLY, CDR2 FYNNEI. The J segment lost 6 bases and the V segment lost 3 bases, leaving 5 bases of the junction unmatched. Full variable domain (remainder filled in from reference TRBV2 and TRBJ2-2): EPEVTQTPSHQVTQMGQEVILRCVPISNHLYFYWYRQILGQKVEFLVSFYNNEISEKSEIFDDQFSVERPDGSNFTLKIRSTKLEDSAMYFCASSEPSGVSGELFFGEGSRLTVL.

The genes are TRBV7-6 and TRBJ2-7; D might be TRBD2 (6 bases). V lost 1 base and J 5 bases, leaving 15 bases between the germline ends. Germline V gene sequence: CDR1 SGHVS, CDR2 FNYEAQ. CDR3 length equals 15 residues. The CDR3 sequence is CASSLEPGESHEQYF. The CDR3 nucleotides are TGTGCCAGCAGCTTAGAACCGGGGGAGTCCCACGAGCAGTACTTC.

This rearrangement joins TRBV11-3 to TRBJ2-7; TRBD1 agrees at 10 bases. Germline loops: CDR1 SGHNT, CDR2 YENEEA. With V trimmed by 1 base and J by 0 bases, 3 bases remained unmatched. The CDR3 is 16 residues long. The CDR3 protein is CASSLGTGGNSYEQYF. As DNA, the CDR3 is TGTGCCAGCAGCTTAGGGACAGGGGGGAACTCCTACGAGCAGTACTTC.

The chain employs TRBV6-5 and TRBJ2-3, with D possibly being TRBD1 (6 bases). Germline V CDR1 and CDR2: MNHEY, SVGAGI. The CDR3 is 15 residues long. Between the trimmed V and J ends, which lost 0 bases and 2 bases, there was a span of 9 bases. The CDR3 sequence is CASSYSGQPTDTQYF. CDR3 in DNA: TGTGCCAGCAGTTACTCCGGACAGCCCACAGATACGCAGTATTTT.